The sequence of this TCR beta chain was determined in a study of CD8+ T cells in alopecia areata. General study findings and limits: Clonality in lesional scalp, especially alopecia totalis/universalis, exceeded that of normal scalp.

The CDR3 length is 12 residues. The V gene's germline CDR1 is SQVTM and CDR2 ANQGSEA. The V end was cut by 3 bases, the J end by 3 bases, with 9 bases between. Extracted RNA was reverse transcribed into cDNA, the sequencing template. Repertoires were generated with immunoSEQ multiplex PCR, while TCRdb's copy carries only in-frame clones and drops some. The sample includes 110,000 to 150,000 clones, less than 75% of them seen just once. Details on this clone: Its antigen is as yet unknown. The sample holds other DNA sequences that translate to the same CDR3.

The sequence was obtained from a human donor in good health. Sequenced: CD8+ T cells sorted from blood. The chain recombines TRBV29-1 with TRBJ2-7; D is perhaps TRBD1 (6 bases). As DNA, the CDR3 is TGCAGCGTTGATTTAGGGGGCTACGAGCAGTACTTC. Protein sequence: CSVDLGGYEQYF.